The rows below give T cell receptor beta chains drawn from one sample of a study of beta chain features in type 1 diabetes. This table comes from immunoSEQ multiplex PCR, and its TCRdb copy is limited to in-frame clones, with some not included. This table holds approximately 270,000 clones, about 13% found once. The specimen sequenced was naive CD4+ T cells from blood. The source of these receptors is a man aged 25-45 years with type 1 diabetes. CDR3s include the opening cysteine and the closing phenylalanine or tryptophan. The D gene is left open where the match is weak. Clone size appears in some rows only: once, few, many, or a class for an expanded clone.

size	V	J	D	DNA	CDR3
.	TRBV28	TRBJ2-7	TRBD1	TGTGCCAGCATGGGGTGGTTGGGACAGGAAAGCTCCTACGAGCAGTACTTC	CASMGWLGQESSYEQYF
few	TRBV5-1	TRBJ2-3	.	TGCGCCAGCAGCTTGGTGCCGGGAGATGGCGGTACGCAGTATTTT	CASSLVPGDGGTQYF
few	TRBV7-9	TRBJ1-5	.	TGTGCCAGCAGCTTTACAGGGAATCAGCCCCAGCATTTT	CASSFTGNQPQHF
.	TRBV5-1	TRBJ2-1	TRBD2	TGCGCCAGCAGCTTGGGGATTACTAGCGGGAGGTCCTACAATGAGCAGTTCTTC	CASSLGITSGRSYNEQFF
.	TRBV4-3	TRBJ1-2	TRBD1	TGCGCCAGCAGCCAAGACCTGGGACAGGATGCTAACTATGGCTACACCTTC	CASSQDLGQDANYGYTF
few	TRBV27	TRBJ2-7	.	TGTGCCAGTGCTGGGACACCGCCCTACGAGCAGTACTTC	CASAGTPPYEQYF
.	TRBV29-1	TRBJ2-1	.	TGCAGCGTTGGGGGGACAAACCTCAATGAGCAGTTCTTC	CSVGGTNLNEQFF
few	TRBV5-1	TRBJ1-1	.	TGCGCCAGCAGCTCTGGTTTCGGGACTGAAGCTTTCTTT	CASSSGFGTEAFF
few	TRBV11-3	TRBJ2-2	TRBD1	TGTGCCAGCAGCCCGGGACAGGGAAACACCGGGGAGCTGTTTTTT	CASSPGQGNTGELFF
.	TRBV18	TRBJ2-7	.	TGTGCCAGCTCACCGGATAGGGGCTCCTACGAGCAGTACTTC	CASSPDRGSYEQYF
.	TRBV7-2	TRBJ1-2	TRBD1	TGTGCCAGCAGCTTTCTCGGACAGGGAGGAGGCTACACCTTC	CASSFLGQGGGYTF
.	TRBV19	TRBJ2-3	.	TGTGCCAGTAGAACTACAGGAAACACAGATACGCAGTATTTT	CASRTTGNTDTQYF
few	TRBV25-1	TRBJ2-3	.	TGTGCCAGCAGTGACCTGACTAGGACAGATACGCAGTATTTT	CASSDLTRTDTQYF
few	TRBV7-3	TRBJ2-5	.	TGTGCCAGCAGTTCGCTAGTGTCGGAGACCCAGTACTTC	CASSSLVSETQYF